The 5 T cell receptor beta chains in this list originate from one sample, sequenced in a study of T-cell memory formation after mild COVID-19. TCRdb re-called the 5' RACE reads through MiXCR, storing one row per CDR3 protein. The data hold 180,000 or so distinct CDR3 sequences, with approximately 10% observed a single time. What was sequenced was PBMCs or a T cell subset sorted from them (not recorded which). These receptors were obtained from a man aged 18 to 35 who had mild COVID-19 (a few samples of this study predate the infection). Cell type and time point are not known.

This clonotype has a count of ten or more. The gene calls are TRBV12-3 or TRBV12-4 and TRBJ1-5; D perhaps matches TRBD1 (5 bases). The CDR3 has 12 residues. Trimming stripped 4 bases from V and 7 bases from J, with 8 bases between. The CDR3 reads CASSWTSQPQHF. For the CDR3, the DNA is TGTGCCAGCAGTTGGACAAGCCAGCCCCAGCATTTT.

The rearrangement uses TRBV7-2 and TRBJ2-1; D possibly corresponds to TRBD2 (5 bases). Trimming removed 1 base at V and 0 bases at J, with 13 bases between. Looked up from germline, CDR1 is SGHTA and CDR2 is FQGNSA. The CDR3 totals 17 residues. CDR3 in amino acids: CASSLGVRGSSYNEQFF. The CDR3 DNA reads as TGTGCCAGCAGCTTAGGGGTGCGAGGGAGCTCCTACAATGAGCAGTTCTTC.

This clonotype was seen a few times. The chain is built from TRBV7-2 and TRBJ2-2; TRBD1 matches at 7 bases. The CDR3 consists of 17 residues. The V segment lost 3 bases and the J segment 0 bases; nucleotides outside the gene matches: 7. CDR1 and CDR2 (germline): SGHTA, FQGNSA. The CDR3 loop is CASSLWNRGSNTGELFF. CDR3 in DNA: TGTGCCAGCAGCTTGTGGAACAGGGGCTCGAACACCGGGGAGCTGTTTTTT.

The rearrangement joins TRBV15 to TRBJ2-5; a possible D gene is TRBD2 (7 bases). The V and J ends lost 5 bases and 5 bases respectively, with 21 bases between them. This CDR3 is built from 16 residues. CDR1 and CDR2 (germline): LNHNV, YYDKDF (reference sequence). Here the CDR3 reads CATSLSGRGPGETQYF. In DNA form, the CDR3 reads TGTGCCACCAGCTTGAGCGGGCGGGGGCCGGGGGAGACCCAGTACTTC. The variable domain in full, completed from reference TRBV15 and TRBJ2-5, reads DAMVIQNPRYQVTQFGKPVTLSCSQTLNHNVMYWYQQKSSQAPKLLFHYYDKDFNNEADTPDNFQSRRPNTSFCFLDIRSPGLGDTAMYLCATSLSGRGPGETQYFGPGTRLLVL.

The V and J genes are TRBV6-2 or TRBV6-3 and TRBJ1-1; 9 bases are a match to TRBD1. This CDR3 has 14 residues. CDR1 is MNHEY and CDR2 is SVGEGT in the germline V gene. The V segment lost 11 bases and the J segment 6 bases; nucleotides outside the gene matches: 13. CDR3 protein: CAVRPGQGFAEAFF. CDR3 sequence (DNA): TGTGCCGTCCGACCGGGACAGGGATTTGCTGAAGCTTTCTTT.